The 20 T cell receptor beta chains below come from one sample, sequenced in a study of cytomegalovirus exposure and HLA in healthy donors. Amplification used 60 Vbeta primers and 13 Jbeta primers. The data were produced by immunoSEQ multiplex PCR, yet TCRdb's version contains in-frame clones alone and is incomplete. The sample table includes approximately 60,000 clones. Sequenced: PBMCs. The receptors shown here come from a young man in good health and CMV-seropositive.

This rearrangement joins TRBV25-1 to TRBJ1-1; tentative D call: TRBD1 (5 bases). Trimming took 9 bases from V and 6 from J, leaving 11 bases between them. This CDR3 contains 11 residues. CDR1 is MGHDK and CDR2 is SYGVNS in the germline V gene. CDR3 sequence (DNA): TGTGCCAGAAGTTCCAGGGCTGAAGCTTTCTTT. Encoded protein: CARSSRAEAFF.

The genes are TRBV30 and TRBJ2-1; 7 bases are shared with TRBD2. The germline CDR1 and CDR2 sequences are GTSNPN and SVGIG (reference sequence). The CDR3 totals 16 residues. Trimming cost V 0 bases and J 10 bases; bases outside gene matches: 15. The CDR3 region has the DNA TGTGCCTGGAGTGTACGAGGGAGGGTGGCGGGAGAGGAGCAGTTCTTC. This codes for CAWSVRGRVAGEEQFF.

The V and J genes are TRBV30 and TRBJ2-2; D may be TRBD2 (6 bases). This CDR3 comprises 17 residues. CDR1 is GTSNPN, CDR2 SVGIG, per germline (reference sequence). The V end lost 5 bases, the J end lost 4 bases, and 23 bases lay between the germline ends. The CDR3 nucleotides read TGTGCCTGGGACGGGACTGCGATTCTGGGGGTCACCGGGGAGCTGTTTTTT. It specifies CAWDGTAILGVTGELFF.

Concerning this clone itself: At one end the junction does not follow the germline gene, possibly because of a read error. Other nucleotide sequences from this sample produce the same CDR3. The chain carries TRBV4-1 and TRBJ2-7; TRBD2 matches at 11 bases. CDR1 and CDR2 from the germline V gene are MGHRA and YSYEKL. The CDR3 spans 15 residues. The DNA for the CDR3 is TGTGCCAGCAGCCAAGGACTAGCGGGCTCCTACGAGCAGTACTTC. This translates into CASSQGLAGSYEQYF.

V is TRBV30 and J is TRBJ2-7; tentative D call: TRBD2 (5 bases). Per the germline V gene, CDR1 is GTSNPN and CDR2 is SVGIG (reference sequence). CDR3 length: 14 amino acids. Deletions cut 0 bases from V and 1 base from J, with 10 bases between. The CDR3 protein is CAWSVGSGSYEQYF. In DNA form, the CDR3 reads TGTGCCTGGAGTGTAGGGTCGGGATCCTACGAGCAGTACTTC.

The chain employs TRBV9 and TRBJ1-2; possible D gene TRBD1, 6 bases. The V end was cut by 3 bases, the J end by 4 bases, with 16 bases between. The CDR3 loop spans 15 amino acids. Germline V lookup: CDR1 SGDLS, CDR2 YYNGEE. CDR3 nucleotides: TGTGCCAGCAGCGCCCTAGGGGGGGGCGGCTATGGCTACACCTTC. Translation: CASSALGGGGYGYTF.

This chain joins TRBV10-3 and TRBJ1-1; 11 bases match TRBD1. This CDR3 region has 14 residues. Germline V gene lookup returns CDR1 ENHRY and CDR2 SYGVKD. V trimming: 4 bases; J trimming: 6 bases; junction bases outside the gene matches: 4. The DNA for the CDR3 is TGTGCCATCAGTGGGACAGGGGGCTTCGCTGAAGCTTTCTTT. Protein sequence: CAISGTGGFAEAFF.

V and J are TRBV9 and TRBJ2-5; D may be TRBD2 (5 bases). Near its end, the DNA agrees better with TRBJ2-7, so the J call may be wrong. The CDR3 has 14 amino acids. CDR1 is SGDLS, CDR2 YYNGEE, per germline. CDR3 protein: CASSVGEGAYEQYF. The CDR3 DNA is TGTGCCAGCAGCGTGGGTGAGGGCGCCTACGAGCAGTACTTC.

The CDR3 DNA is TGTGCCAGCAGCTCGGAGGAAGCGGGGGGGCCGGGAGATACGCAGTATTTT. It codes for CASSSEEAGGPGDTQYF. The chain combines TRBV7-9 with TRBJ2-3; 10 bases fit TRBD2. CDR3 size: 17 residues. The junction had 12 bases not matched to a gene; V was cut back by 4 bases and J by 5 bases. The germline CDR1 and CDR2 sequences are SEHNR and FQNEAQ (reference sequence).

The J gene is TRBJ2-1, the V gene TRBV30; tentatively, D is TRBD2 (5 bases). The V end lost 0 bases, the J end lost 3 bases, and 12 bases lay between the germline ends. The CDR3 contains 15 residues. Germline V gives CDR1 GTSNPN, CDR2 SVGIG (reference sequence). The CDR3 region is CAWSVRGHYYNEQFF. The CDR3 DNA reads TGTGCCTGGAGTGTACGCGGGCACTACTACAATGAGCAGTTCTTC.

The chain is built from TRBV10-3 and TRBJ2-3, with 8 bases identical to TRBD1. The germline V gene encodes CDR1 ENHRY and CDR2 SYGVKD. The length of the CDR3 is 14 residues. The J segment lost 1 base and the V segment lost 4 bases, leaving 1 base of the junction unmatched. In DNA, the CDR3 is TGTGCCATCAGTGTGGGACAGGGCACAGATACGCAGTATTTT. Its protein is CAISVGQGTDTQYF.

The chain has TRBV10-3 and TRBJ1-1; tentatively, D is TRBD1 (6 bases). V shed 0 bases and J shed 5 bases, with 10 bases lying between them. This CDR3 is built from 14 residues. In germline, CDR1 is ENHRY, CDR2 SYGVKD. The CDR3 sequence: CAISESWQGTEAFF. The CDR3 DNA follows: TGTGCCATCAGTGAGTCGTGGCAGGGGACTGAAGCTTTCTTT.

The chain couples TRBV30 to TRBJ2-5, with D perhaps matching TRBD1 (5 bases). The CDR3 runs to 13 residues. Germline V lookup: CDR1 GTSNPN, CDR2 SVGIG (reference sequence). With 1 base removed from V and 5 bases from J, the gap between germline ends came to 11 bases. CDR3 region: CAWSGGKGETQYF. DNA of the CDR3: TGTGCCTGGAGTGGGGGCAAGGGGGAGACCCAGTACTTC. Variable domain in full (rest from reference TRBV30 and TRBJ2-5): SQTIHQWPATLVQPVGSPLSLECTVEGTSNPNLYWYRQAAGRGLQLLFYSVGIGQISSEVPQNLSASRPQDRQFILSSKKLLLSDSGFYLCAWSGGKGETQYFGPGTRLLVL.

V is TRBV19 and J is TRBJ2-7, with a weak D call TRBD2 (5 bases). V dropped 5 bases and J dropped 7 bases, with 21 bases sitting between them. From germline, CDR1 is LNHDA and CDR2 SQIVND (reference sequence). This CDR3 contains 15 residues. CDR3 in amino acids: CASSPYGIREGEQYF. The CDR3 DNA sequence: TGTGCCAGTAGTCCCTACGGGATTCGAGAGGGAGAGCAGTACTTC.

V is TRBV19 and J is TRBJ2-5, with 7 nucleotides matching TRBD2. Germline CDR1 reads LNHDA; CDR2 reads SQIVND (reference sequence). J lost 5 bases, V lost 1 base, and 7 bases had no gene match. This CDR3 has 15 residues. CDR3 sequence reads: CASSIAAAGDETQYF. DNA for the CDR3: TGTGCCAGTAGTATAGCTGCGGCGGGAGATGAGACCCAGTACTTC.

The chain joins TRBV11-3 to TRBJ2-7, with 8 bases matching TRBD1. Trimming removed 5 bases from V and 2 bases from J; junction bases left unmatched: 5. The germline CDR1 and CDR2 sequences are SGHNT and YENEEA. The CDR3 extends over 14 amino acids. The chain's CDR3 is CASSPGQGTYEQYF. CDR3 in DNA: TGTGCCAGCAGCCCAGGACAGGGTACCTACGAGCAGTACTTC.

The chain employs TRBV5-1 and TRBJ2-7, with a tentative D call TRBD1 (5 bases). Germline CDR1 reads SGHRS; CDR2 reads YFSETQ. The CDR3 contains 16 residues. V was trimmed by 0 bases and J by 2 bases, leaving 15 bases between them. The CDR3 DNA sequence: TGCGCCAGCAGCTTGGTAGGCCAGGGTGACACCTACGAGCAGTACTTC. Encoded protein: CASSLVGQGDTYEQYF.

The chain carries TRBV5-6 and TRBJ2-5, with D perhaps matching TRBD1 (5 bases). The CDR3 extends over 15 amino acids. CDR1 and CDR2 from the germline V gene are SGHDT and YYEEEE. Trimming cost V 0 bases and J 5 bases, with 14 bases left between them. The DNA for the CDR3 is TGTGCCAGCAGCTTGGATACTCCAGGGTGGGAGACCCAGTACTTC. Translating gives CASSLDTPGWETQYF.

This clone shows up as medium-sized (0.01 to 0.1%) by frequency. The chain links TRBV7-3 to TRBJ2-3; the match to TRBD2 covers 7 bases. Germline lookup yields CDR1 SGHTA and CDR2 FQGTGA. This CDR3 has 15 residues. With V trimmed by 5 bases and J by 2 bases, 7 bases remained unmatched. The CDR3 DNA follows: TGTGCCAGCAGCCTTGAGCGGGGATCCACAGATACGCAGTATTTT. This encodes CASSLERGSTDTQYF.

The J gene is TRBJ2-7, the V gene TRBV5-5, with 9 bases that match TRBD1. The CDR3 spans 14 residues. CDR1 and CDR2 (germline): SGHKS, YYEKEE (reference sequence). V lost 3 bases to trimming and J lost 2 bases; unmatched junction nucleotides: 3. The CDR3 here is CASSYGQGTYEQYF. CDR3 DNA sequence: TGTGCCAGCAGCTACGGACAGGGGACCTACGAGCAGTACTTC.